Here is one T cell receptor beta chain with its context. Stated treatment: randomized to nivolumab then ipilimumab (arm A) or the reverse (arm B). Sorted cells were live CD3+CD8+, lacking CD19 and CD56, from PBMCs. This sample is drawn from a study of sequential checkpoint blockade in melanoma. The method was immunoSEQ multiplex PCR; TCRdb's version includes in-frame clones alone and lacks a portion of them. The sample yields approximately 11,000 clones, under 85% seen once. Sequenced here: CD8+ T cells sorted from blood (inferred from file names), sampled from a patient given nivolumab and ipilimumab in sequence. The source of this sequence is a human donor with melanoma.

CDR3 sequence reads: CASSLGGRGPNEQFF. The DNA for the CDR3 is TGTGCCAGCAGCTTAGGAGGGCGGGGCCCCAATGAGCAGTTCTTC. The chain combines TRBV13 with TRBJ2-1, with D tentatively TRBD2 (6 bases). Germline V gene lookup returns CDR1 PRHDT and CDR2 FYEKMQ (reference sequence). The CDR3 sequence is 15 residues long. The V gene lost 0 bases and the J gene lost 6 bases, with 12 bases spanning the gap.